The 22 T cell receptor beta chains reported below all come from one sample, sequenced in a study of blood T cell repertoires in COVID-19 (TCRdb year 2020). Library preparation used the immunoSEQ multiplex PCR assay. Here the immuneACCESS table is served through TCRdb, limited to in-frame sequences with V and J called. Missing clones are a known gap in these copies; in checked studies unresolved V genes cover under half, and the rest lacks a known reason. The sample data list approximately 120,000 clones, and approximately 68% of these were observed just once. Roughly 2% of the sample goes to the ten largest clones. Sequenced input: peripheral blood. The receptor set was obtained from a woman aged 70-85 years with acute or convalescent COVID-19.

This clone has just one count. The V and J genes are TRBV11-3 and TRBJ2-7, with D possibly matching TRBD1 (6 bases). Germline V gene data show CDR1 as SGHNT and CDR2 as YENEEA. CDR3 length: 15 amino acids. V dropped 1 base and J dropped 1 base, with 11 bases sitting between them. DNA of the CDR3: TGTGCCAGCAGCTTAGGACAGGCCTCTTCCTACGAGCAGTACTTC. As protein: CASSLGQASSYEQYF.

The CDR3 sequence is CASKQNTGGKTEAFF. For the CDR3, the DNA is TGTGCCAGTAAACAAAATACGGGAGGAAAAACTGAAGCTTTCTTT. The V call is TRBV19, the J call TRBJ1-1; D unclear. Trimming took 7 bases from V and 5 from J, leaving 20 bases between them. This CDR3 spans 15 amino acids. Germline V gene data show CDR1 as LNHDA and CDR2 as SQIVND (reference sequence).

The rearrangement joins TRBV11-3 to TRBJ2-5, with unresolved D. V lost 1 base and J lost 4, with 7 bases in between. In germline, CDR1 is SGHNT, CDR2 YENEEA. The CDR3 consists of 13 residues. The CDR3 sequence is CASSLGPGETQYF. The CDR3 nucleotides read TGTGCCAGCAGCTTAGGGCCGGGAGAGACCCAGTACTTC.

CDR3 DNA: TGTGCCAGCAGTGAAAGGTCTGGAGCCTACAATGAGCAGTTCTTC. This codes for CASSERSGAYNEQFF. V and J are TRBV6-1 and TRBJ2-1; D is unresolved. The germline V gene encodes CDR1 MNHNS and CDR2 SASEGT. With 2 bases removed from V and 2 bases from J, the gap between germline ends came to 10 bases. This CDR3 has 15 amino acids.

This clone was seen only once. This rearrangement joins TRBV6-5 to TRBJ2-7; 9 bases are shared with TRBD1. Losses at the gene ends were 8 bases for V and 4 bases for J; bases not matched to a gene: 9. The CDR3 has 14 residues. Germline V gene lookup returns CDR1 MNHEY and CDR2 SVGAGI. In DNA form, the CDR3 reads TGTGCCAGCCGGGTCGGGGGACAGGGATACGAGCAGTACTTC. Its protein product is CASRVGGQGYEQYF.

The chain has TRBV7-8 and TRBJ1-5, with 9 bases that match TRBD1. This CDR3 contains 14 residues. CDR1 and CDR2 from the germline V gene are SGHVS and FQNEAQ. Unmatched junction bases numbered 4, after V lost 5 bases and J lost 5 bases. The CDR3 DNA reads as TGTGCCAGCAGCCCCGACAGGGGGTATCAGCCCCAGCATTTT. It translates to CASSPDRGYQPQHF.

The rearrangement joins TRBV5-6 to TRBJ1-3; D not certain. Germline V gene data show CDR1 as SGHDT and CDR2 as YYEEEE. V lost 2 bases, J lost 0 bases, and 9 bases lay in between. The CDR3 spans 15 residues. The CDR3 loop reads CASSLTEYSGNTIYF. In DNA, the CDR3 is TGTGCCAGCAGCTTAACGGAGTACTCTGGAAACACCATATATTTT.

The chain uses TRBV12-5 and TRBJ2-7; TRBD1 matches at 8 bases. The CDR3 has 15 residues. CDR1 and CDR2 (germline): LGHNT, FRNRAP. The trim removed 7 bases at V and 3 bases at J, leaving 11 bases unmatched. The CDR3 DNA reads as TGTGCTAGTGCCCTTCTTGGGGACAGGCGCTACGAGCAGTACTTC. Translation gives CASALLGDRRYEQYF. Filled out from reference TRBV12-5 and TRBJ2-7, the complete variable domain reads DARVTQTPRHKVTEMGQEVTMRCQPILGHNTVFWYRQTMMQGLELLAYFRNRAPLDDSGMPKDRFSAEMPDATLATLKIQPSEPRDSAVYFCASALLGDRRYEQYFGPGTRLTVT.

J is TRBJ1-4 and V is TRBV28; tentatively, D is TRBD1 (6 bases). Germline loops: CDR1 MDHEN, CDR2 SYDVKM. V dropped 5 bases and J dropped 4 bases, with 14 bases sitting between them. The CDR3 contains 15 residues. The CDR3 DNA reads TGTGCCAGCAGTGAAGCGACAGGACTTAATGAAAAACTGTTTTTT. As protein: CASSEATGLNEKLFF.

CDR3 bases: TGTGCCAGCAGCATCGGGACACCTAGCACAGATACGCAGTATTTT. The encoded protein is CASSIGTPSTDTQYF. This chain connects TRBV6-2 or TRBV6-3 to TRBJ2-3; a possible D gene is TRBD1 (6 bases). The length of the CDR3 is 15 residues. From germline, CDR1 is MNHEY and CDR2 SVGEGT. Trimming cost V 6 bases and J 0 bases, with 13 bases left between them.

Details on this clone: One junction end disagrees with the germline gene, perhaps due to a read error. Other DNA sequences in this sample translate to the same CDR3. V gene TRBV2 combines with J gene TRBJ2-7; TRBD1 is a possible D gene (5 bases). The CDR3 extends over 14 amino acids. Germline V gene lookup returns CDR1 SNHLY and CDR2 FYNNEI. The CDR3 bases are TGTGCCAGTAGTGAAAGTGCAGGGCTATACGAGCAGTACTTC. This translates into CASSESAGLYEQYF. Full variable domain (missing parts from reference TRBV2 and TRBJ2-7): EPEVTQTPSHQVTQMGQEVILRCVPISNHLYFYWYRQILGQKVEFLVSFYNNEISEKSEIFDDQFSVERPDGSNFTLKIRSTKLEDSAMYFCASSESAGLYEQYFGPGTRLTVT.

This clone was recorded a few times. The chain is built from TRBV3-1 (or the pseudogene TRBV3-2) and TRBJ2-3; no clear D. CDR1 and CDR2 from the germline V gene are LGHDT and YNNKEL (reference sequence). This CDR3 contains 17 residues. Trimming took 0 bases from V and 0 from J, leaving 13 bases between them. As DNA, the CDR3 is TGTGCCAGCAGCCAAGATGAGGCGGATACTAGCACAGATACGCAGTATTTT. Translated, it gives CASSQDEADTSTDTQYF.

The table lists this clone with a few counts. The chain recombines TRBV14 with TRBJ1-6; 8 bases line up with TRBD1. Germline V lookup: CDR1 SGHDN, CDR2 FVKESK. The CDR3 spans 17 residues. V shed 1 base and J 0 bases; nucleotides not matched to a gene: 2. This CDR3 reads CASSQGTGSSYNSPLHF. In DNA form, the CDR3 reads TGTGCCAGCAGCCAAGGGACAGGGAGCTCCTATAATTCACCCCTCCACTTT. The full variable domain, its missing parts supplied by reference TRBV14 and TRBJ1-6, is EAGVTQFPSHSVIEKGQTVTLRCDPISGHDNLYWYRRVMGKEIKFLLHFVKESKQDESGMPNNRFLAERTGGTYSTLKVQPAELEDSGVYFCASSQGTGSSYNSPLHFGNGTRLTVT.

The V gene is TRBV7-2, the J gene TRBJ1-1; D gene ambiguous. V was trimmed by 1 base and J by 0 bases, leaving 9 bases between them. Germline V gives CDR1 SGHTA, CDR2 FQGNSA. CDR3 length: 15 residues. DNA of the CDR3: TGTGCCAGCAGCTTAGATGCACAGCTGAACACTGAAGCTTTCTTT. Its translation is CASSLDAQLNTEAFF.

The V and J genes are TRBV12-5 and TRBJ1-4; 7 bases are shared with TRBD1. This CDR3 contains 16 residues. After removal of 0 bases from V and 7 bases from J, the junction contained 8 bases not matched to a gene. Germline V gene sequence: CDR1 LGHNT, CDR2 FRNRAP. The CDR3 reads CASGLVLTGFGEKLFF. The CDR3 bases are TGTGCTAGTGGTTTGGTACTGACAGGGTTTGGTGAAAAACTGTTTTTT. Full variable domain (rest looked up from reference TRBV12-5 and TRBJ1-4): DARVTQTPRHKVTEMGQEVTMRCQPILGHNTVFWYRQTMMQGLELLAYFRNRAPLDDSGMPKDRFSAEMPDATLATLKIQPSEPRDSAVYFCASGLVLTGFGEKLFFGSGTQLSVL.

This clone was seen only a few times. The chain combines TRBV12-3 or TRBV12-4 with TRBJ1-1; D remains ambiguous. The CDR3 runs 13 residues. V was trimmed by 6 bases and J by 4 bases, leaving 12 bases between them. CDR3 protein: CASRPRLSTEAFF. CDR3 bases: TGTGCCAGCAGACCACGTTTGAGCACTGAAGCTTTCTTT.

This sequence joins TRBV10-3 and TRBJ2-5, with 12 positions matching TRBD2. The CDR3 consists of 15 residues. The junction had 7 bases not matched to a gene; V was cut back by 4 bases and J by 7 bases. Germline loops: CDR1 ENHRY, CDR2 SYGVKD. The chain's CDR3 is CAISVQTSGGRTQYF. The CDR3 DNA is TGTGCCATCAGTGTTCAGACTAGCGGGGGAAGGACCCAGTACTTC.

The rearrangement uses TRBV29-1 and TRBJ2-3; possibly TRBD1 for D (5 bases). V was cut by 7 bases and J by 0 bases, with 20 bases left in between. The CDR3 is 16 amino acids. Germline loops: CDR1 SQVTM, CDR2 ANQGSEA. The CDR3 region is CSAQQDVVWSTDTQYF. Written as DNA, the CDR3 is TGCAGCGCCCAACAGGATGTCGTATGGAGCACAGATACGCAGTATTTT.

V gene TRBV27 combines with J gene TRBJ1-5; a possible D gene is TRBD1 (6 bases). The CDR3 runs 14 residues. V lost 6 bases and J 4 bases, leaving 13 bases between the germline ends. The germline V gene encodes CDR1 MNHEY and CDR2 SMNVEV (reference sequence). The CDR3 sequence: CASRPWTANQPQHF. The CDR3 DNA reads as TGTGCCAGCAGACCGTGGACAGCGAATCAGCCCCAGCATTTT.

There are a few counts of this clone. This chain connects TRBV2 to TRBJ1-2, with 9 bases identical to TRBD1. This CDR3 has 16 amino acids. J gave up 4 bases and V 4 bases, and 10 bases lay outside the gene matches. Germline V gene sequence: CDR1 SNHLY, CDR2 FYNNEI. The CDR3 loop is CASSGGFRQGGYGYTF. The CDR3 region has the DNA TGTGCCAGCAGTGGAGGGTTTCGACAGGGGGGCTATGGCTACACCTTC.

This clone qualifies as medium-sized. The CDR3 DNA is TGCGCCAGCAGCCTCTTCGGGGAGGTTAATCAGCCCCAGCATTTT. Translation gives CASSLFGEVNQPQHF. This chain connects TRBV5-1 to TRBJ1-5; D not resolved. Trimming removed 4 bases at V and 4 bases at J, with 15 bases between. This CDR3 has 15 amino acids. Germline V gene sequence: CDR1 SGHRS, CDR2 YFSETQ.

This clone was seen a few times. This sequence joins TRBV2 and TRBJ1-6; 7 nucleotides agree with TRBD1. This CDR3 is built from 15 residues. V shed 5 bases, J shed 9 bases, and the junction held 10 bases outside the gene matches. Germline CDR1 reads SNHLY; CDR2 reads FYNNEI. For the CDR3, the DNA is TGTGCCAGCAGTCTCCGTCAGGGGGATTCTTCACCCCTCCACTTT. This encodes CASSLRQGDSSPLHF.